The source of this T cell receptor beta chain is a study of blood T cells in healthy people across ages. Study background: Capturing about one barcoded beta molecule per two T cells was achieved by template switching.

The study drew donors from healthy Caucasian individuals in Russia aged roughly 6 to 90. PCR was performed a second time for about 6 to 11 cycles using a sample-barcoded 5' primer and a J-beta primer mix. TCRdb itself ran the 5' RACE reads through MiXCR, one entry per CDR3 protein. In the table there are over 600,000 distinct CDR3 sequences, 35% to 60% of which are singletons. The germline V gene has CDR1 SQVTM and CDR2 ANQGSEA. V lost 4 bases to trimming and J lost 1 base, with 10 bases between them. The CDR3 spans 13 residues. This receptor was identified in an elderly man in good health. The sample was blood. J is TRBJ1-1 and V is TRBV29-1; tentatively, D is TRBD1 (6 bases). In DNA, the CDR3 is TGCAGCGTTGTGGGGGCCCAGAACACTGAAGCTTTCTTT. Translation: CSVVGAQNTEAFF.